Listed below are T cell receptor beta chains from one sample, sequenced in a study of blood T cell repertoires in COVID-19. Sequencing used immunoSEQ multiplex PCR; TCRdb keeps in-frame clones, though not all of them. The sample shows 110,000 or so clones, about 85% of them seen only once. The sequenced sample was peripheral blood. Receptors originate from a man in his forties with acute or convalescent COVID-19. CDR3s include the opening cysteine and the closing phenylalanine or tryptophan. D genes are given only for firm matches. A row's size may be missing; if present it is once, few, many or a size class.

v_call: TRBV18; clone_size: NA; j_call: TRBJ1-2; d_call: TRBD1; cdr3_nt: TGTGCCAGCTCCCGGACAGGGTCCTATGGCTACACCTTC; cdr3_aa: CASSRTGSYGYTF
v_call: TRBV5-4; clone_size: NA; j_call: TRBJ2-7; d_call: TRBD2; cdr3_nt: TGTGCCAGCAGCCGGGCTAGCGGGACTCACTACGAGCAGTACTTC; cdr3_aa: CASSRASGTHYEQYF
v_call: TRBV19; clone_size: many; j_call: TRBJ2-7; d_call: NA; cdr3_nt: TGTGCCAGTAGTATAAGGGAAGGAGGGTACGAGCAGTACTTC; cdr3_aa: CASSIREGGYEQYF
v_call: TRBV19; clone_size: NA; j_call: TRBJ2-7; d_call: TRBD1; cdr3_nt: TGTGCCAGTAGCCAAACCGGGACAGTCTACGAGCAGTACTTC; cdr3_aa: CASSQTGTVYEQYF
v_call: TRBV7-6; clone_size: NA; j_call: TRBJ2-1; d_call: NA; cdr3_nt: TGTGCCAGCAGTCCCGGGGTGAGCTCCTACAATGAGCAGTTCTTC; cdr3_aa: CASSPGVSSYNEQFF
v_call: TRBV4-3; clone_size: NA; j_call: TRBJ2-7; d_call: NA; cdr3_nt: TGCGCCAGCAGCCAAGATTATTCCAGCTACGAGCAGTACTTC; cdr3_aa: CASSQDYSSYEQYF
v_call: TRBV6-5; clone_size: NA; j_call: TRBJ1-5; d_call: TRBD1; cdr3_nt: TGTGCCAGCGGACAGGACAGCAATCAGCCCCAGCATTTT; cdr3_aa: CASGQDSNQPQHF
v_call: TRBV11-2; clone_size: NA; j_call: TRBJ2-1; d_call: TRBD2; cdr3_nt: TGTGCCAGCAGCTTAACTAGCGGGGGGGTAAGTGAGCAGTTCTTC; cdr3_aa: CASSLTSGGVSEQFF
v_call: TRBV11-3; clone_size: NA; j_call: TRBJ1-1; d_call: TRBD1; cdr3_nt: TGTGCCAGCAGCCCTCGGGACAGCTCCGCTGAAGCTTTCTTT; cdr3_aa: CASSPRDSSAEAFF
v_call: TRBV23-1; clone_size: NA; j_call: TRBJ2-7; d_call: NA; cdr3_nt: TGCGCCAGCAGTCCCCTCAGACAGTGTCCAAGCTCCTACGAGCAGTACTTC; cdr3_aa: CASSPLRQCPSSYEQYF
v_call: TRBV6-1; clone_size: few; j_call: TRBJ2-7; d_call: TRBD1; cdr3_nt: TGTGCCAGCAGTGACCGCTGGACAGGGGCAAGCGAGCAGTACTTC; cdr3_aa: CASSDRWTGASEQYF
v_call: TRBV4-1; clone_size: NA; j_call: TRBJ2-3; d_call: TRBD2; cdr3_nt: TGCGCCAGCAGCCAGTCAGCGGGGGGGCCGAATACGCAGTATTTT; cdr3_aa: CASSQSAGGPNTQYF
v_call: TRBV25-1; clone_size: once; j_call: TRBJ1-4; d_call: NA; cdr3_nt: TGTGCCAGCAGTGAATATCCAGGGCTAACTAATGAAAAACTGTTTTTT; cdr3_aa: CASSEYPGLTNEKLFF
v_call: TRBV6-6; clone_size: NA; j_call: TRBJ1-2; d_call: NA; cdr3_nt: TGTGCCAGCAGTTACATTAGTCGGGCCAGGGACTATGGCTACACCTTC; cdr3_aa: CASSYISRARDYGYTF
v_call: TRBV7-9; clone_size: NA; j_call: TRBJ1-2; d_call: TRBD1; cdr3_nt: TGTGCCAGCAGCTTAGGGGTAGGAGGGGGCAGTACCTATGGCTACACCTTC; cdr3_aa: CASSLGVGGGSTYGYTF
v_call: TRBV9; clone_size: NA; j_call: TRBJ1-2; d_call: TRBD1; cdr3_nt: TGTGCCAGCAGCCCACCTCCGGGACAGGGTAAAGATGGCTACACCTTC; cdr3_aa: CASSPPPGQGKDGYTF
v_call: TRBV28; clone_size: NA; j_call: TRBJ1-1; d_call: NA; cdr3_nt: TGTGCCAGCAGTTCCAACAGTGATCAAGCTTTCTTT; cdr3_aa: CASSSNSDQAFF